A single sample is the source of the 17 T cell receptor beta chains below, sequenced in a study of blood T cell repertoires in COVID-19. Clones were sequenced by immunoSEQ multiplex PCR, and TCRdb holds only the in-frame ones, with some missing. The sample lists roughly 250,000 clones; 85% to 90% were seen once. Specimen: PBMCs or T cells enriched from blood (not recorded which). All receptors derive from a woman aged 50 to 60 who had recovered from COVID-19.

The CDR3 sequence: CASSSSGRDPGELFF. The DNA for the CDR3 is TGTGCCAGCAGCTCGAGCGGGAGGGATCCCGGGGAGCTGTTTTTT. This chain links TRBV7-9 with TRBJ2-2; 10 nucleotides align to TRBD2. CDR1 is SEHNR and CDR2 is FQNEAQ in the germline V gene (reference sequence). V was pared by 4 bases and J by 6 bases, with 5 bases of the junction left unmatched. The CDR3 spans 15 residues.

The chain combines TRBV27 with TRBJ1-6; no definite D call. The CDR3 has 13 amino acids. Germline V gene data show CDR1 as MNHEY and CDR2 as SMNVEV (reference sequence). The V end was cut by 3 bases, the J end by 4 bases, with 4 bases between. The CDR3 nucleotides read TGTGCCAGCAGTTTTCGGTATAATTCACCCCTCCACTTT. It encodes CASSFRYNSPLHF.

The CDR3 DNA follows: TGTGCCATCACCGGGACGGCGGGGGGCTACACCTTC. Protein sequence: CAITGTAGGYTF. This chain connects TRBV10-3 to TRBJ1-2; D perhaps matches TRBD1 (5 bases). CDR1 ENHRY and CDR2 SYGVKD come from the germline V gene. V was clipped by 7 bases and J by 8 bases, with 14 bases between them. CDR3 length: 12 amino acids.

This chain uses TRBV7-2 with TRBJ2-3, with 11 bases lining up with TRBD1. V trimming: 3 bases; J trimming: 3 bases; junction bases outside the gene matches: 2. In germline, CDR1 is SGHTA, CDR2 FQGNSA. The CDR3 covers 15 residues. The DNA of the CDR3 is TGTGCCAGCAGCTTCGGGACAGGGGGTACAGATACGCAGTATTTT. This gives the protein CASSFGTGGTDTQYF. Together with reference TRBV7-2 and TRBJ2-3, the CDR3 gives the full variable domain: GAGVSQSPSNKVTEKGKDVELRCDPISGHTALYWYRQSLGQGLEFLIYFQGNSAPDKSGLPSDRFSAERTGGSVSTLTIQRTQQEDSAVYLCASSFGTGGTDTQYFGPGTRLTVL.

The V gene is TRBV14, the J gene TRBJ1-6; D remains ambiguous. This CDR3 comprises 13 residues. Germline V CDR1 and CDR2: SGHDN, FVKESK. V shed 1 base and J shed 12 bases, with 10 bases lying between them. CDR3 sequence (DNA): TGTGCCAGCAGCCAAGGGTTAGACTTACCCCTCCACTTT. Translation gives CASSQGLDLPLHF.

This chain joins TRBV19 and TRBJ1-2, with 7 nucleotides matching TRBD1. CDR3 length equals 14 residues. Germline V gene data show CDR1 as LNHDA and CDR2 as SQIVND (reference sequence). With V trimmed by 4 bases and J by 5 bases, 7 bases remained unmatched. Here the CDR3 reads CASSSGQALYGYTF. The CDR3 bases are TGTGCCAGTAGTAGTGGACAGGCGCTTTATGGCTACACCTTC.

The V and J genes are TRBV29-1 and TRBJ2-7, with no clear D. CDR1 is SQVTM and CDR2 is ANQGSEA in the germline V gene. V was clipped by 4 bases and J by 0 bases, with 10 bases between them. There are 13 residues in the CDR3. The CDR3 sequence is CSVVGHRSYEQYF. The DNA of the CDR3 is TGCAGCGTTGTTGGGCACCGCTCCTACGAGCAGTACTTC.

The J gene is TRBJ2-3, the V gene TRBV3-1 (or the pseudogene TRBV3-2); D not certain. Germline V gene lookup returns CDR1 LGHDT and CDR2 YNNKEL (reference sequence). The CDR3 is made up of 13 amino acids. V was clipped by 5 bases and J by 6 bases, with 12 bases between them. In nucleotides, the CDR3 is TGTGCCAGCAGCGACGACTGGCGGGATACGCAGTATTTT. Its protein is CASSDDWRDTQYF.

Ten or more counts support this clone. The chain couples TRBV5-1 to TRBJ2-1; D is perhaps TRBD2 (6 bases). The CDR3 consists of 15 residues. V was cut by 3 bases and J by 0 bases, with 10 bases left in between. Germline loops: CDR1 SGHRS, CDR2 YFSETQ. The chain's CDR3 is CASSSGTYSYNEQFF. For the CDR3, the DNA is TGCGCCAGCAGCTCCGGGACTTACTCCTACAATGAGCAGTTCTTC. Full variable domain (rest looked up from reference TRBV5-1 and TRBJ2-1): KAGVTQTPRYLIKTRGQQVTLSCSPISGHRSVSWYQQTPGQGLQFLFEYFSETQRNKGNFPGRFSGRQFSNSRSEMNVSTLELGDSALYLCASSSGTYSYNEQFFGPGTRLTVL.

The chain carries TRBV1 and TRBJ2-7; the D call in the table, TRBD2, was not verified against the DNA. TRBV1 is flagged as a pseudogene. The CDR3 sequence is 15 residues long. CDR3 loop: CTSSRPGGNSYEQYF. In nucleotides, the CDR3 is TGCACCAGCAGCCGGCCGGGGGGGAACTCCTACGAGCAGTACTTC.

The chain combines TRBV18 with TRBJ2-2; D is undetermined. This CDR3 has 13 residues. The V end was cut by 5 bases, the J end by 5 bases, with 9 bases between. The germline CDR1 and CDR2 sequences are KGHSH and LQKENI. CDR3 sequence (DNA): TGTGCCAGCTCATCCCGACAAACCGGGGAGCTGTTTTTT. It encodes CASSSRQTGELFF.

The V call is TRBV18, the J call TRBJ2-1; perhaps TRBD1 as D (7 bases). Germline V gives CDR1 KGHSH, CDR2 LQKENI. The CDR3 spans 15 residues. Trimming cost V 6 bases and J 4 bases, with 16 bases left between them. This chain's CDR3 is CASSPTAGGYNEQFF. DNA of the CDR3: TGTGCCAGCTCTCCGACGGCAGGGGGGTACAATGAGCAGTTCTTC.

CDR3 sequence: CASSQQGWGSGNTIYF. The CDR3 nucleotides are TGTGCCAGCAGCCAACAGGGATGGGGGTCTGGAAACACCATATATTTT. The chain joins TRBV7-6 to TRBJ1-3; D might be TRBD1 (6 bases). Deletions cut 5 bases from V and 1 base from J, with 15 bases between. CDR3 length equals 16 residues. Germline CDR1 reads SGHVS; CDR2 reads FNYEAQ.

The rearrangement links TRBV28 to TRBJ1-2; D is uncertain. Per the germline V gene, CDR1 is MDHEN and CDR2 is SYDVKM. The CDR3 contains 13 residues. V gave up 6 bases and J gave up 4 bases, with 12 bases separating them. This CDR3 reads CASSQRAAYGYTF. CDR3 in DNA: TGTGCCAGCAGCCAGAGGGCCGCCTATGGCTACACCTTC.

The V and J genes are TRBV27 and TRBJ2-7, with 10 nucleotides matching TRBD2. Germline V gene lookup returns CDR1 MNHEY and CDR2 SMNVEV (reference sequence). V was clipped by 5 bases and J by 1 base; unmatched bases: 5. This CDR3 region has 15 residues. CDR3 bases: TGTGCCAGCAGTGTTGCAGCGGGAGGGTCCTACGAGCAGTACTTC. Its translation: CASSVAAGGSYEQYF.

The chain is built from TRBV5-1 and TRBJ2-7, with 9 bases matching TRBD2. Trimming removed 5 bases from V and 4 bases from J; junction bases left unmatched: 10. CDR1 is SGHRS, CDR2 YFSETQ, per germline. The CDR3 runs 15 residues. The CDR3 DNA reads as TGCGCCAGCAGTCCGGATGTTAGCGGGAGTTACGAGCAGTACTTC. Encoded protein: CASSPDVSGSYEQYF. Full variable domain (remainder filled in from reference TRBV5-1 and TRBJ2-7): KAGVTQTPRYLIKTRGQQVTLSCSPISGHRSVSWYQQTPGQGLQFLFEYFSETQRNKGNFPGRFSGRQFSNSRSEMNVSTLELGDSALYLCASSPDVSGSYEQYFGPGTRLTVT.

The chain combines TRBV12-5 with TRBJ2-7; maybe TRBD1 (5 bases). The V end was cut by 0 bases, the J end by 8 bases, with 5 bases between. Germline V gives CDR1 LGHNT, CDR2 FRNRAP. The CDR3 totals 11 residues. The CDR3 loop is CASGLVGQQYF. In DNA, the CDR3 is TGTGCTAGTGGTTTGGTGGGGCAGCAGTACTTC.